The 6 T cell receptor beta chains listed next were all sequenced from one sample in a study of T cells after yellow fever vaccination. TCRdb redid the calling of the 5' RACE reads with MiXCR, one entry per CDR3 protein. The sample has 250,000 to 300,000 distinct CDR3 sequences, roughly 5% seen once. This sample comprised CD4+ T cells sorted from PBMCs, obtained on the day of the yellow fever booster vaccination. Receptors were obtained from a man younger than 35 who received the YFV17D yellow fever vaccine.

The chain joins TRBV12-3 or TRBV12-4 to TRBJ1-2, with D perhaps matching TRBD1 (5 bases). The CDR3 loop spans 13 amino acids. The V end lost 4 bases, the J end lost 4 bases, and 10 bases lay between the germline ends. This chain's CDR3 is CASSSDSLYGYTF. The DNA for the CDR3 is TGTGCCAGCAGTTCAGACAGCCTCTATGGCTACACCTTC.

V is TRBV20-1 and J is TRBJ2-2; 7 bases fit TRBD2. This CDR3 spans 17 amino acids. Trimming removed 2 bases from V and 7 bases from J; junction bases left unmatched: 16. The germline V gene encodes CDR1 DFQATT and CDR2 SNEGSKA (reference sequence). The CDR3 DNA reads as TGCAGTGCTAGAAGGTCTAGCGGAAAAAAGAGTGGCGGGGAGCTGTTTTTT. This encodes CSARRSSGKKSGGELFF.

This clonotype was detected ten times or more. The chain recombines TRBV23-1 with TRBJ2-3; a weak D match, TRBD2 (5 bases). TRBV23-1 is placed among ORFs of uncertain function. CDR3 length: 15 residues. V lost 0 bases to trimming and J lost 6 bases, with 13 bases between them. The CDR3 here is CASSQSMSRGDTQYF. DNA of the CDR3: TGCGCCAGCAGTCAATCGATGTCCAGAGGGGATACGCAGTATTTT.

This clonotype occurred a few times. CDR3 amino acids: CASTTQGGNTEAFF. The CDR3 DNA reads TGTGCCAGCACTACCCAGGGGGGGAACACTGAAGCTTTCTTT. The chain uses TRBV6-1 and TRBJ1-1, with TRBD1 identical over 7 bases. J was trimmed by 1 base and V by 7 bases; bases with no gene match: 6. The CDR3 covers 14 residues. Germline assignment: CDR1 MNHNS and CDR2 SASEGT.

This clonotype was counted at least ten times. The chain uses TRBV12-3 or TRBV12-4 and TRBJ1-1; no reliable D call. The CDR3 loop spans 14 amino acids. The V gene lost 3 bases and the J gene lost 5 bases, with 13 bases spanning the gap. CDR3 amino acids: CASSFQVEGTEAFF. CDR3 nucleotides: TGTGCCAGCAGTTTCCAGGTCGAGGGAACTGAAGCTTTCTTT.

This clonotype occurred many times. The genes are TRBV5-1 and TRBJ1-1; D gene unclear. Per germline, CDR1 SGHRS and CDR2 YFSETQ. The CDR3 has 14 residues. V shed 5 bases and J shed 1 base, with 12 bases lying between them. The CDR3 coding sequence is TGCGCCAGCAGGTATGCTCCCGGGAACACTGAAGCTTTCTTT. Translation gives CASRYAPGNTEAFF.